The next 29 T cell receptor beta chains were all read from a single sample in a study of cytomegalovirus exposure and HLA in healthy donors. Measured with immunoSEQ multiplex PCR; TCRdb has only the in-frame clones, and not every one. The data hold around 140,000 clones, with approximately 89% observed a single time. What was sequenced was PBMCs. The origin of the receptors is a woman aged 18-29 years in good health and CMV-seronegative.

J is TRBJ1-5 and V is TRBV19, with TRBD1 matching over 11 bases. After removal of 6 bases from V and 0 bases from J, the junction contained 16 bases not matched to a gene. This CDR3 is built from 20 residues. The germline gives CDR1 LNHDA, CDR2 SQIVND (reference sequence). CDR3 protein: CASRSKPPGQGGYSNQPQHF. CDR3 nucleotide sequence: TGTGCCAGTAGAAGCAAACCCCCGGGACAGGGGGGCTATAGCAATCAGCCCCAGCATTTT. Variable domain in full (rest from reference TRBV19 and TRBJ1-5): DGGITQSPKYLFRKEGQNVTLSCEQNLNHDAMYWYRQDPGQGLRLIYYSQIVNDFQKGDIAEGYSVSREKKESFPLTVTSAQKNPTAFYLCASRSKPPGQGGYSNQPQHFGDGTRLSIL.

This chain uses TRBV19 with TRBJ2-5, with a weak D call TRBD2 (6 bases). V shed 11 bases and J shed 1 base, with 17 bases lying between them. Looked up from germline, CDR1 is LNHDA and CDR2 is SQIVND (reference sequence). CDR3 length equals 14 residues. CDR3 loop: CAASGSVAQETQYF. The CDR3 nucleotides are TGTGCCGCCAGCGGGTCCGTGGCCCAAGAGACCCAGTACTTC.

The chain is built from TRBV29-1 and TRBJ2-5; TRBD2 agrees at 8 bases. Germline V gene lookup returns CDR1 SQVTM and CDR2 ANQGSEA. Trimming at V came to 4 bases and at J to 10 bases, leaving 17 bases not matched to a gene. CDR3 length equals 15 residues. The DNA for the CDR3 is TGCAGCGTTGTACGCTTGACGGGGGGGGAAGGGGACCAGTACTTC. Protein: CSVVRLTGGEGDQYF.

This chain uses TRBV4-1 with TRBJ2-5; 8 bases match TRBD2. Germline assignment: CDR1 MGHRA and CDR2 YSYEKL. V lost 4 bases and J lost 3; bases outside the gene matches: 10. The CDR3 covers 16 residues. The CDR3 coding sequence is TGCGCCAGCAGCCCCACTCGGGGGGGGGCCAAAGAGACCCAGTACTTC. It translates to CASSPTRGGAKETQYF.

The rearrangement links TRBV15 to TRBJ2-5, with 9 bases fitting TRBD1. CDR3 size: 15 residues. The ends lost 4 bases at V and 2 bases at J; junction bases unmatched: 5. CDR1 is LNHNV and CDR2 is YYDKDF in the germline V gene (reference sequence). In nucleotides, the CDR3 is TGTGCCACCAGCAAGGGACAGGGAGTTCAAGAGACCCAGTACTTC. The encoded protein is CATSKGQGVQETQYF.

This clone was seen a single time. CDR3 in amino acids: CATSKGVFMNTEAFF. DNA for the CDR3: TGTGCCACCAGCAAGGGGGTGTTTATGAACACTGAAGCTTTCTTT. The V gene is TRBV15, the J gene TRBJ1-1, with D tentatively TRBD1 (6 bases). Germline loops: CDR1 LNHNV, CDR2 YYDKDF (reference sequence). CDR3 size: 15 residues. The V and J ends lost 4 bases and 0 bases respectively, with 12 bases between them.

The gene calls are TRBV5-1 and TRBJ1-1; 7 bases map to TRBD1. J gave up 6 bases and V 6 bases, and 11 bases lay outside the gene matches. Germline CDR1 and CDR2: SGHRS and YFSETQ. This CDR3 has 14 residues. The CDR3 nucleotides read TGCGCCAGCAATCGGGGGACAGATAATGCTGAAGCTTTCTTT. The encoded protein is CASNRGTDNAEAFF.

This chain joins TRBV7-2 and TRBJ2-1, with unresolved D. From germline, CDR1 is SGHTA and CDR2 FQGNSA. This CDR3 is built from 13 residues. V gave up 2 bases and J gave up 6 bases, with 8 bases separating them. The DNA of the CDR3 is TGTGCCAGCAGCTTACCAGTTGCCAATGAGCAGTTCTTC. Amino acids: CASSLPVANEQFF.

The chain combines TRBV29-1 with TRBJ2-7; 12 bases map to TRBD1. This CDR3 spans 14 amino acids. The V gene end was trimmed by 4 bases and the J gene end by 7 bases; junction bases not matched to a gene: 8. Germline CDR1 is SQVTM and CDR2 is ANQGSEA. The CDR3 region is CSVGPGQGASEQYF. CDR3 sequence (DNA): TGCAGCGTTGGGCCGGGACAGGGGGCGAGTGAGCAGTACTTC.

The V gene is TRBV6-6, the J gene TRBJ1-3; D is unclear. Trimming shortened V by 0 bases and J by 0 bases, and 3 bases separated the two germline ends. The CDR3 runs 14 residues. The germline V gene has CDR1 MNHNY and CDR2 SVGAGI (reference sequence). CDR3 sequence reads: CASSYSYSGNTIYF. CDR3 nucleotides: TGTGCCAGCAGTTACTCTTACTCTGGAAACACCATATATTTT.

The V gene is TRBV19, the J gene TRBJ1-4; TRBD1 matches 7 bases. V was pared by 6 bases and J by 2 bases, with 3 bases of the junction left unmatched. The CDR3 runs 14 residues. Germline-derived CDR1 and CDR2 are LNHDA and SQIVND (reference sequence). The CDR3 sequence: CASRTGATNEKLFF. The DNA of the CDR3 is TGTGCCAGTAGAACAGGGGCTACTAATGAAAAACTGTTTTTT. Drawing the rest from reference TRBV19 and TRBJ1-4, the complete variable domain is DGGITQSPKYLFRKEGQNVTLSCEQNLNHDAMYWYRQDPGQGLRLIYYSQIVNDFQKGDIAEGYSVSREKKESFPLTVTSAQKNPTAFYLCASRTGATNEKLFFGSGTQLSVL.

This clone was seen only once. The chain couples TRBV9 to TRBJ2-5, with a tentative D call TRBD2 (5 bases). Looked up from germline, CDR1 is SGDLS and CDR2 is YYNGEE. The CDR3 is 15 amino acids. V lost 0 bases to trimming and J lost 2 bases, with 11 bases between them. Written as DNA, the CDR3 is TGTGCCAGCAGCGTAGCTACGGGGATACAAGAGACCCAGTACTTC. Translation gives CASSVATGIQETQYF.

V and J are TRBV9 and TRBJ2-7; D might be TRBD1 (8 bases). The CDR3 is 15 amino acids. V lost 0 bases and J lost 6, with 16 bases in between. CDR1 and CDR2 (germline): SGDLS, YYNGEE. This CDR3 reads CASSVGEGTGSEQYF. CDR3 DNA sequence: TGTGCCAGCAGCGTAGGGGAGGGGACAGGCTCCGAGCAGTACTTC.

The chain joins TRBV30 to TRBJ1-2, with 9 nucleotides matching TRBD1. The length of the CDR3 is 17 residues. Trimming at V came to 2 bases and at J to 3 bases, leaving 13 bases not matched to a gene. Germline lookup yields CDR1 GTSNPN and CDR2 SVGIG (reference sequence). In DNA form, the CDR3 reads TGTGCCTGGAGTCCCGAACCGGGACAGGGCAATCACTATGGCTACACCTTC. This translates into CAWSPEPGQGNHYGYTF.

V and J are TRBV5-1 and TRBJ2-3; D is possibly TRBD1 (6 bases). This CDR3 is 15 amino acids long. Germline CDR1 is SGHRS and CDR2 is YFSETQ. The germline V and J ends were trimmed by 4 bases and 2 bases, with 14 bases remaining between them. The CDR3 reads CASSTSGQTTDTQYF. The CDR3 region has the DNA TGCGCCAGCAGCACCTCAGGACAGACCACAGATACGCAGTATTTT.

This chain connects TRBV2 to TRBJ1-5; no firm D call. The CDR3 has 14 residues. In germline, CDR1 is SNHLY, CDR2 FYNNEI. V was shortened by 4 bases and J by 2 bases, with 9 bases between the two germline ends. The CDR3 spells CASSGGTGNQPQHF. DNA of the CDR3: TGTGCCAGCAGTGGAGGAACGGGCAATCAGCCCCAGCATTTT. Full variable domain (remainder filled in from reference TRBV2 and TRBJ1-5): EPEVTQTPSHQVTQMGQEVILRCVPISNHLYFYWYRQILGQKVEFLVSFYNNEISEKSEIFDDQFSVERPDGSNFTLKIRSTKLEDSAMYFCASSGGTGNQPQHFGDGTRLSIL.

The chain is built from TRBV9 and TRBJ2-4; TRBD2 might be the D (6 bases). CDR3 size: 14 residues. The V end lost 3 bases, the J end lost 8 bases, and 15 bases lay between the germline ends. Per germline, CDR1 SGDLS and CDR2 YYNGEE. CDR3 in amino acids: CASSEDATGDIQYF. The CDR3 DNA follows: TGTGCCAGCAGCGAGGACGCCACGGGGGACATTCAGTACTTC.

J is TRBJ1-1 and V is TRBV11-2; TRBD1 aligns across 8 bases. V shed 3 bases, J shed 4 bases, and the junction held 1 base outside the gene matches. Germline assignment: CDR1 SGHAT and CDR2 FQNNGV. The CDR3 length is 13 residues. CDR3 residues: CASSFTGGTEAFF. CDR3 bases: TGTGCCAGCAGCTTTACAGGGGGCACTGAAGCTTTCTTT. The full variable domain, completed using reference TRBV11-2 and TRBJ1-1, is EAGVAQSPRYKIIEKRQSVAFWCNPISGHATLYWYQQILGQGPKLLIQFQNNGVVDDSQLPKDRFSAERLKGVDSTLKIQPAKLEDSAVYLCASSFTGGTEAFFGQGTRLTVV.

This sequence joins TRBV25-1 and TRBJ1-2; D remains ambiguous. The V and J ends lost 7 bases and 8 bases respectively, with 14 bases between them. This CDR3 has 12 amino acids. CDR1 and CDR2 from the germline V gene are MGHDK and SYGVNS. CDR3 nucleotides: TGTGCCAGCACGGCCGGGATGTTGGGCTACACCTTC. Translated, it gives CASTAGMLGYTF.

V and J are TRBV6-6 and TRBJ1-1, with D maybe TRBD1 (6 bases). In germline, CDR1 is MNHNY, CDR2 SVGAGI (reference sequence). V lost 5 bases, J lost 2 bases, and 15 bases lay in between. CDR3 length: 15 residues. CDR3 protein: CASSLPGHQNTEAFF. The CDR3 bases are TGTGCCAGCAGTCTCCCGGGACACCAAAACACTGAAGCTTTCTTT.

This chain links TRBV6-5 with TRBJ1-1; weak D call: TRBD1 (6 bases). In germline, CDR1 is MNHEY, CDR2 SVGAGI. The V end lost 7 bases, the J end lost 4 bases, and 13 bases lay between the germline ends. This CDR3 has 13 residues. CDR3 DNA sequence: TGTGCCAGCATCCAAGGGGGTTCCACTGAAGCTTTCTTT. Translating it yields CASIQGGSTEAFF.

This clone was seen a handful of times. The chain has TRBV5-6 and TRBJ2-3; D is uncertain. The CDR3 sequence is 14 residues long. Germline values: CDR1 SGHDT, CDR2 YYEEEE. V shed 2 bases and J shed 4 bases, with 11 bases lying between them. The CDR3 coding sequence is TGTGCCAGCAGCTTTGGTGTGAGCGCAGATACGCAGTATTTT. It is translated as CASSFGVSADTQYF.

The chain joins TRBV5-4 to TRBJ1-2; 8 nucleotides align to TRBD1. This CDR3 is built from 17 residues. Germline assignment: CDR1 SGHNT and CDR2 YYREEE (reference sequence). V dropped 1 base and J dropped 4; count of bases not matched to a gene: 12. DNA for the CDR3: TGTGCCAGCAGCTTGCTGGCAGGGGGCATTTCGCTCTATGGCTACACCTTC. It is translated as CASSLLAGGISLYGYTF. The full variable domain, completed using reference TRBV5-4 and TRBJ1-2, is ETGVTQSPTHLIKTRGQQVTLRCSSQSGHNTVSWYQQALGQGPQFIFQYYREEENGRGNFPPRFSGLQFPNYSSELNVNALELDDSALYLCASSLLAGGISLYGYTFGSGTRLTVV.

The chain joins TRBV2 to TRBJ2-4; 13 bases align to TRBD2. The CDR3 has 16 residues. J gave up 8 bases and V 5 bases, and 9 bases lay outside the gene matches. Looked up from germline, CDR1 is SNHLY and CDR2 is FYNNEI. CDR3 sequence (DNA): TGTGCCAGCAGTTACGGGACTAGCGGGGCGGGGGACATTCAGTACTTC. Translated, it gives CASSYGTSGAGDIQYF.

The genes are TRBV4-1 and TRBJ2-5, with 12 bases lining up with TRBD2. The CDR3 length is 18 residues. With 4 bases clipped from V and 5 bases from J, the junction kept 14 bases outside the gene matches. Germline CDR1 reads MGHRA; CDR2 reads YSYEKL. The DNA of the CDR3 is TGCGCCAGCAGCCGCCAGCCAACCCAGACTAGCGGGGGTGAGACCCAGTACTTC. Its translation: CASSRQPTQTSGGETQYF.

V gene TRBV5-6 combines with J gene TRBJ2-1; D perhaps matches TRBD2 (6 bases). The length of the CDR3 is 13 residues. CDR1 is SGHDT and CDR2 is YYEEEE in the germline V gene. V lost 2 bases and J 10 bases, leaving 13 bases between the germline ends. CDR3 residues: CASSLVAAGEQFF. As DNA, the CDR3 is TGTGCCAGCAGCTTAGTAGCGGCCGGGGAGCAGTTCTTC.

V is TRBV5-1 and J is TRBJ1-2, with D maybe TRBD1 (5 bases). The germline V gene encodes CDR1 SGHRS and CDR2 YFSETQ. With 2 bases removed from V and 3 bases from J, the gap between germline ends came to 8 bases. The CDR3 consists of 13 residues. CDR3 residues: CASSFQGDYGYTF. The CDR3 DNA sequence: TGCGCCAGCAGCTTTCAGGGCGACTATGGCTACACCTTC.

The J gene is TRBJ1-3, the V gene TRBV13; D ambiguous. V was shortened by 0 bases and J by 7 bases, with 7 bases between the two germline ends. CDR3 size: 13 residues. Germline values: CDR1 PRHDT, CDR2 FYEKMQ (reference sequence). CDR3 protein: CASSLGRGNTIYF. In DNA form, the CDR3 reads TGTGCCAGCAGCTTAGGGCGCGGGAACACCATATATTTT.

The V and J genes are TRBV5-6 and TRBJ1-2, with TRBD1 matching 8 bases. This CDR3 contains 14 residues. The ends lost 2 bases at V and 10 bases at J; junction bases unmatched: 10. Germline assignment: CDR1 SGHDT and CDR2 YYEEEE. CDR3 sequence (DNA): TGTGCCAGCAGCTTCCAGGGGGCCCTCGGCATCTACACCTTC. Protein sequence: CASSFQGALGIYTF.